A selection of T cell receptor beta chains follows, all from one sample in a study of cytomegalovirus exposure and HLA in healthy donors. TCRdb keeps only in-frame clones here, not all; method: immunoSEQ multiplex PCR. The data show about 94,000 clones, 78% seen once. The sample consisted of PBMCs. The receptors come from a woman aged 60-75 years in good health and CMV-seronegative. Both conserved end residues are part of each CDR3. The order of the fields is CDR3 length, J gene, V gene, clone size, D gene, CDR3 protein, CDR3 DNA. D genes are given only for firm matches. Size values are once, few and many counts, or a class for expanded clones, and some rows have none.

16,TRBJ1-4,TRBV4-1,.,TRBD1,CASSFGQGGTNEKLFF,TGCGCCAGCAGCTTCGGACAGGGAGGTACTAATGAAAAACTGTTTTTT
12,TRBJ1-1,TRBV5-6,.,TRBD1,CASSWTGTEAFF,TGTGCCAGCAGCTGGACAGGGACTGAAGCTTTCTTT
15,TRBJ2-5,TRBV13,once,.,CASSGEPRDMETQYF,TGTGCCAGCAGCGGAGAACCCAGGGATATGGAGACCCAGTACTTC
17,TRBJ2-7,TRBV11-2,.,TRBD1,CASSLAPRTGGFYEQYF,TGTGCCAGCAGCTTAGCACCACGGACAGGGGGCTTCTACGAGCAGTACTTC
12,TRBJ1-2,TRBV29-1,.,.,CSVGGQEYGYTF,TGCAGCGTTGGAGGGCAGGAGTATGGCTACACCTTC
15,TRBJ1-1,TRBV10-3,.,TRBD1,CAIRRGGQGSTEAFF,TGTGCCATCAGACGGGGGGGACAGGGAAGCACTGAAGCTTTCTTT
14,TRBJ1-2,TRBV4-3,.,TRBD1,CASSQTDRAGGYTF,TGCGCCAGCAGCCAAACGGACAGGGCCGGTGGCTACACCTTC
15,TRBJ2-7,TRBV18,.,TRBD1,CASSPGTATSYEQYF,TGTGCCAGCTCACCGGGGACAGCAACATCCTACGAGCAGTACTTC
16,TRBJ2-3,TRBV7-9,.,TRBD2,CASSWGWPGGTDTQYF,TGTGCCAGCAGCTGGGGCTGGCCGGGGGGAACAGATACGCAGTATTTT
14,TRBJ2-5,TRBV11-2,.,.,CASSFTAGMETQYF,TGTGCCAGCAGCTTTACCGCAGGGATGGAGACCCAGTACTTC
14,TRBJ2-7,TRBV28,.,.,CASSGLLPVYEQYF,TGTGCCAGCTCCGGGTTACTTCCCGTTTACGAGCAGTACTTC
16,TRBJ1-2,TRBV30,.,.,CAWSVSGQGHPYGYTF,TGTGCCTGGAGCGTATCTGGCCAGGGACATCCCTATGGCTACACCTTC
16,TRBJ2-1,TRBV6-5,.,TRBD1,CASSYSPGQGSPEQFF,TGTGCCAGCAGTTACTCCCCGGGACAGGGGTCCCCTGAGCAGTTCTTC
12,TRBJ1-4,TRBV9,.,.,CASSPPEGNMFF,TGTGCCAGCAGCCCACCCGAGGGAAACATGTTTTTT
15,TRBJ2-5,TRBV5-1,.,TRBD2,CASSLGTRLQETQYF,TGCGCCAGCAGCTTGGGGACTAGGCTCCAAGAGACCCAGTACTTC
18,TRBJ2-5,TRBV11-2,once,TRBD1,CASSQNRGRPTRQETQYF,TGTGCCAGCAGCCAAAACAGGGGTCGTCCAACAAGACAAGAGACCCAGTACTTC